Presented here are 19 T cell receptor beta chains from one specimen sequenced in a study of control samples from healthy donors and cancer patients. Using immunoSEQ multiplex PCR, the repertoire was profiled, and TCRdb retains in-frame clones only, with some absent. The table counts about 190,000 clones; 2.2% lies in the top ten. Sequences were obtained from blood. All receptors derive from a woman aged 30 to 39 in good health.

The CDR3 reads CASSVRQGARYGYTF. Written as DNA, the CDR3 is TGTGCCAGCAGTGTTAGACAGGGGGCCCGCTATGGCTACACCTTC. The chain couples TRBV28 to TRBJ1-2; TRBD1 matches 10 bases. The CDR3 is 15 residues long. The V and J ends lost 5 bases and 4 bases, in that order; junction bases with no gene match: 7. Germline assignment: CDR1 MDHEN and CDR2 SYDVKM.

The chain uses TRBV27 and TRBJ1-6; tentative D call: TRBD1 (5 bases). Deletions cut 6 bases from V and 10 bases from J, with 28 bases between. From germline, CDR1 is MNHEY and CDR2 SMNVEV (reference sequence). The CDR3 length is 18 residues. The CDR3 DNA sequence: TGTGCCAGCAGGGGGGGATTTTATCAGGGCGTTCAAGGGTCACCCCTCCACTTT. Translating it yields CASRGGFYQGVQGSPLHF.

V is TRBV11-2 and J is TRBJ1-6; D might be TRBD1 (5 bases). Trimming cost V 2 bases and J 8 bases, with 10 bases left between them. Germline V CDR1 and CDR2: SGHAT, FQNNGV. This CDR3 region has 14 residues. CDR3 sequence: CASSLLTQDSPLHF. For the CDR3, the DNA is TGTGCCAGCAGCTTACTGACACAGGATTCACCCCTCCACTTT.

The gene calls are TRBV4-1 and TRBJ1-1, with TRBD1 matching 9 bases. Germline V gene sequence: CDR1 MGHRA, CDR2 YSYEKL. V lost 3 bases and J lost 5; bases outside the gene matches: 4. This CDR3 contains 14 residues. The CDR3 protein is CASSQTGGVTEAFF. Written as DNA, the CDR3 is TGCGCCAGCAGCCAGACAGGGGGAGTTACTGAAGCTTTCTTT.

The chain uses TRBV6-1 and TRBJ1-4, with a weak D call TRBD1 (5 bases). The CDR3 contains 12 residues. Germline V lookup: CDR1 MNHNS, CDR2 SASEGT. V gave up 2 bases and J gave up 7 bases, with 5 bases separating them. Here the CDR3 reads CASSEQGEKLFF. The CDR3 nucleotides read TGTGCCAGCAGTGAACAGGGTGAAAAACTGTTTTTT.

The CDR3 DNA is TGTGCCTGGAGTGTTGGGGTTCAGAACACTGAAGCTTTCTTT. Protein sequence: CAWSVGVQNTEAFF. This chain joins TRBV30 and TRBJ1-1; no reliable D call. Between the trimmed V and J ends, which lost 0 bases and 1 base, there was a span of 9 bases. Looked up from germline, CDR1 is GTSNPN and CDR2 is SVGIG (reference sequence). CDR3 size: 14 residues. The full variable domain, completed using reference TRBV30 and TRBJ1-1, is SQTIHQWPATLVQPVGSPLSLECTVEGTSNPNLYWYRQAAGRGLQLLFYSVGIGQISSEVPQNLSASRPQDRQFILSSKKLLLSDSGFYLCAWSVGVQNTEAFFGQGTRLTVV.

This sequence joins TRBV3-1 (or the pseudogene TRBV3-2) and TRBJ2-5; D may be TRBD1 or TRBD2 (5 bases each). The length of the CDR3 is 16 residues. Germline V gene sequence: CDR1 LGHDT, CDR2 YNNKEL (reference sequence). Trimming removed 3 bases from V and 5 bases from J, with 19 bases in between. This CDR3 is CASSHKVGGVGETQYF. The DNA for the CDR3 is TGTGCCAGCAGCCACAAAGTTGGGGGAGTTGGGGAGACCCAGTACTTC.

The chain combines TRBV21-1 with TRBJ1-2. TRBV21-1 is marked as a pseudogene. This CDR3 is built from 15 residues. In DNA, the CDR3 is TGTGCCAGCAGCAAAGCGCCGGGGGCGGACTATGGCTACACCTTC. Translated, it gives CASSKAPGADYGYTF.

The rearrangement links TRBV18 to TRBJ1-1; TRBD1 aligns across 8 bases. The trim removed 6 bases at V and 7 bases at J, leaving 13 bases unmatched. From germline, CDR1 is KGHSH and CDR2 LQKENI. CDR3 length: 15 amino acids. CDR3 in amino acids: CASSEAGQGAFEAFF. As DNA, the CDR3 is TGTGCCAGCTCCGAGGCAGGACAGGGCGCTTTTGAAGCTTTCTTT.

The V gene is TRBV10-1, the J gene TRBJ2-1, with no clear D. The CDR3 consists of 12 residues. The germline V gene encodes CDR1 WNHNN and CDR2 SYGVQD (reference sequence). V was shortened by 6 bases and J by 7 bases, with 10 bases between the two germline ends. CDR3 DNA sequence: TGCGCCAGCAGCGGAAAGAAAAATGAGCAGTTCTTC. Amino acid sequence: CASSGKKNEQFF.

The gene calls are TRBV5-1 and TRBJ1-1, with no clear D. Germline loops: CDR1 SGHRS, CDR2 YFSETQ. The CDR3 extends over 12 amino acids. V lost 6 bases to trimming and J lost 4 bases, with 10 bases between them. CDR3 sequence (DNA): TGCGCCAGCAAGGGCGAGGGCACTGAAGCTTTCTTT. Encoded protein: CASKGEGTEAFF.

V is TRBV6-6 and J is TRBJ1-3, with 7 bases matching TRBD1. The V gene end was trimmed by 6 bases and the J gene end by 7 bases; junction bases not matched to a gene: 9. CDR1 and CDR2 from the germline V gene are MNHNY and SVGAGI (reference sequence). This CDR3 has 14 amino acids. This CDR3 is CASRLTGQLNTIYF. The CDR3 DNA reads TGTGCCAGCAGATTGACAGGGCAACTCAACACCATATATTTT.

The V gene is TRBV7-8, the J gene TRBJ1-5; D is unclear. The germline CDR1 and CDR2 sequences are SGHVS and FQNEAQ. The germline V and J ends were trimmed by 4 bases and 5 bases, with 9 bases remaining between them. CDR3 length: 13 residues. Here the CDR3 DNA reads TGTGCCAGCAGCTCACTCCCGTATCAGCCCCAGCATTTT. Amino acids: CASSSLPYQPQHF.

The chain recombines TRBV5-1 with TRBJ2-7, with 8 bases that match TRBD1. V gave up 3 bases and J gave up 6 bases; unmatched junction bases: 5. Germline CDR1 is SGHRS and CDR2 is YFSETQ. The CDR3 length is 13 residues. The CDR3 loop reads CASSSDRAGEQYF. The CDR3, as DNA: TGCGCCAGCAGCTCGGACAGGGCTGGCGAGCAGTACTTC.

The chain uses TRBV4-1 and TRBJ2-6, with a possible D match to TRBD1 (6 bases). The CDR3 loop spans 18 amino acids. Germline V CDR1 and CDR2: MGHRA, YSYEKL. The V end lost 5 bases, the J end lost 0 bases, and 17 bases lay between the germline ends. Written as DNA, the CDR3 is TGCGCCAGCAGCTCCAGGGACAATCCTTACTCTGGGGCCAACGTCCTGACTTTC. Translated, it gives CASSSRDNPYSGANVLTF.

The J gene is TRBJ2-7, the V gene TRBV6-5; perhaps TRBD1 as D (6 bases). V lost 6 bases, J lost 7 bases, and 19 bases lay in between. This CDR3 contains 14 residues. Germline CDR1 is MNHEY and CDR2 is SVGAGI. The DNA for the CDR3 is TGTGCCAGCAGGCACACCACAGGGATAGGGGAGCAGTACTTC. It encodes CASRHTTGIGEQYF.

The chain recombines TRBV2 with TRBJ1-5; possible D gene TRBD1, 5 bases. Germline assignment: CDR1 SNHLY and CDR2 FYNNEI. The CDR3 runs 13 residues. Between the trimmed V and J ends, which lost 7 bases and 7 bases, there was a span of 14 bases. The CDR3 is CASILGVGQPQHF. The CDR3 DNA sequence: TGTGCCAGCATCTTAGGGGTTGGGCAGCCCCAGCATTTT.

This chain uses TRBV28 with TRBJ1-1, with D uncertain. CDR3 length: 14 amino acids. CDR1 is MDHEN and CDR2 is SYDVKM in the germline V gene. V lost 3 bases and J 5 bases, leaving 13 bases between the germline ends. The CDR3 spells CASSLTGIGTEAFF. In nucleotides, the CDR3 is TGTGCCAGCAGTTTGACGGGTATTGGGACTGAAGCTTTCTTT.

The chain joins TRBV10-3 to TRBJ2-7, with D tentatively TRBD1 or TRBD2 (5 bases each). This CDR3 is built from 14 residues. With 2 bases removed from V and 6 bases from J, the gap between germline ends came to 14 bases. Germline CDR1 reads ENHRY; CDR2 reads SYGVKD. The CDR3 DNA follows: TGTGCCATCAGTGAGGGCCCGGGGCTCGGCGAGCAGTACTTC. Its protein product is CAISEGPGLGEQYF.